This T cell receptor (beta chain) was profiled in a study of blood T cell repertoires in COVID-19. Across the study: The United States, Italy and Spain supplied acute and convalescent COVID-19 samples.

This clone was seen only once. Produced via immunoSEQ multiplex PCR; TCRdb's table is partial and in-frame only. The data show about 190,000 clones, with roughly 91% seen just once and approximately 4% held by the top ten. V shed 6 bases and J 5 bases; nucleotides not matched to a gene: 6. The CDR3 length is 14 residues. Germline CDR1 reads SNHLY; CDR2 reads FYNNEI. Source material: peripheral blood. The sequence was obtained from a human donor in a cohort sampled during active COVID-19. V and J are TRBV2 and TRBJ2-5; 10 bases are a match to TRBD2. The CDR3 spells CASRKASGGETQYF. In DNA form, the CDR3 reads TGTGCCAGCAGGAAGGCTAGCGGGGGTGAGACCCAGTACTTC.